The next 23 T cell receptor beta chains were all read from a single sample in a study of T cell changes during pregnancy in multiple sclerosis. The table came from immunoSEQ multiplex PCR; TCRdb's copy has only in-frame clones and leaves some out. The data hold 56,000 or so clones, with roughly nine tenths observed a single time. The sequencing used CD4+ T cells from peripheral blood mononuclear cells, collected in the third trimester of pregnancy. The receptors derive from a female donor with multiple sclerosis, enrolled in a pregnancy study.

The chain uses TRBV7-2 and TRBJ2-7; D uncertain. The CDR3 sequence is 14 residues long. V was shortened by 1 base and J by 3 bases, with 10 bases between the two germline ends. The germline V gene encodes CDR1 SGHTA and CDR2 FQGNSA. CDR3 region: CASSLVELHYEQYF. The CDR3 nucleotides are TGTGCCAGCAGCTTAGTTGAGCTTCACTACGAGCAGTACTTC.

The chain combines TRBV10-3 with TRBJ1-3, with TRBD1 identical over 9 bases. The CDR3 spans 16 residues. Per the germline V gene, CDR1 is ENHRY and CDR2 is SYGVKD. V dropped 4 bases and J dropped 2; count of bases not matched to a gene: 6. Here the CDR3 DNA reads TGTGCCATCAGTGGGGACAGGGTTCCAGCTGGAAACACCATATATTTT. Its translation is CAISGDRVPAGNTIYF.

The chain is built from TRBV5-1 and TRBJ2-3; D is unresolved. Germline CDR1 SGHRS, CDR2 YFSETQ. CDR3 length: 14 residues. Deletions cut 2 bases from V and 0 bases from J, with 7 bases between. As DNA, the CDR3 is TGCGCCAGCAGCTTTGGCAGAAGCACAGATACGCAGTATTTT. Translated: CASSFGRSTDTQYF.

The V and J genes are TRBV19 and TRBJ1-1; 7 bases are shared with TRBD1. J was trimmed by 10 bases and V by 3 bases; bases with no gene match: 14. The CDR3 runs to 15 residues. Germline loops: CDR1 LNHDA, CDR2 SQIVND (reference sequence). CDR3 in DNA: TGTGCCAGTAGTATGGCCGACAGGGCACGAGACTCAGCTTTCTTT. Encoded protein: CASSMADRARDSAFF.

The chain is built from TRBV7-3 and TRBJ2-1; 12 bases fit TRBD2. The J segment lost 9 bases and the V segment lost 5 bases, leaving 8 bases of the junction unmatched. Per the germline V gene, CDR1 is SGHTA and CDR2 is FQGTGA. The CDR3 contains 15 residues. The CDR3 reads CASSPSGGASPEQFF. CDR3 in DNA: TGTGCCAGCAGCCCTAGCGGGGGGGCATCTCCTGAGCAGTTCTTC.

CDR3 sequence reads: CASSMSQGKWGYTF. For the CDR3, the DNA is TGTGCCAGTAGTATGTCACAGGGGAAATGGGGCTACACCTTC. The chain links TRBV19 to TRBJ1-2, with TRBD1 identical over 7 bases. The V and J ends lost 3 bases and 8 bases, in that order; junction bases with no gene match: 9. From germline, CDR1 is LNHDA and CDR2 SQIVND (reference sequence). The CDR3 length is 14 residues.

This chain links TRBV14 with TRBJ1-2; D is unresolved. The germline gives CDR1 SGHDN, CDR2 FVKESK. This CDR3 has 13 residues. V lost 0 bases, J lost 4 bases, and 6 bases lay in between. CDR3 bases: TGTGCCAGCAGCCAAGACGTGTCCTATGGCTACACCTTC. Encoded protein: CASSQDVSYGYTF.

CDR3 sequence: CASSLGGGRAGKDTQYF. CDR3 bases: TGTGCCAGCAGCTTGGGGGGCGGCCGGGCCGGAAAAGATACGCAGTATTTT. The chain joins TRBV5-4 to TRBJ2-3; a possible D gene is TRBD1 (5 bases). Germline values: CDR1 SGHNT, CDR2 YYREEE (reference sequence). The CDR3 is 17 amino acids. V was trimmed by 0 bases and J by 5 bases, leaving 19 bases between them.

The chain combines TRBV12-5 with TRBJ2-2; 10 nucleotides line up with TRBD1. Germline loops: CDR1 LGHNT, CDR2 FRNRAP. There are 21 residues in the CDR3. The V and J ends lost 4 bases and 5 bases, in that order; junction bases with no gene match: 22. CDR3 sequence: CASGSIYKTGGSQGRTGELFF. For the CDR3, the DNA is TGTGCTAGTGGTTCAATCTATAAGACAGGGGGCTCGCAAGGGAGGACCGGGGAGCTGTTTTTT.

The V call is TRBV7-9, the J call TRBJ2-1; D is possibly TRBD1 (5 bases). The V gene lost 1 base and the J gene lost 4 bases, with 11 bases spanning the gap. CDR1 is SEHNR and CDR2 is FQNEAQ in the germline V gene (reference sequence). The CDR3 extends over 15 amino acids. The CDR3 bases are TGTGCCAGCAGCTTAGAAGCGAGACAGTACAATGAGCAGTTCTTC. Encoded protein: CASSLEARQYNEQFF.

The chain carries TRBV30 and TRBJ1-1; 9 bases are shared with TRBD1. CDR3 size: 15 residues. Germline V lookup: CDR1 GTSNPN, CDR2 SVGIG (reference sequence). The ends lost 4 bases at V and 0 bases at J; junction bases unmatched: 6. CDR3 sequence: CAWNRRTGVNTEAFF. CDR3 nucleotide sequence: TGTGCCTGGAACCGGCGGACAGGGGTGAACACTGAAGCTTTCTTT.

The chain uses TRBV2 and TRBJ1-2, with D possibly TRBD1 on 5 matching bases. The CDR3 contains 15 residues. The germline V gene has CDR1 SNHLY and CDR2 FYNNEI. The germline V and J ends were trimmed by 2 bases and 4 bases, with 14 bases remaining between them. As DNA, the CDR3 is TGTGCCAGCAGTGAATTTCAGGGCAGCTCCTATGGCTACACCTTC. Protein sequence: CASSEFQGSSYGYTF.

The chain carries TRBV18 and TRBJ1-4; no definite D call. The germline V and J ends were trimmed by 0 bases and 8 bases, with 13 bases remaining between them. In germline, CDR1 is KGHSH, CDR2 LQKENI. The CDR3 runs 15 residues. The CDR3: CASSPPNTPGEKLFF. CDR3 DNA: TGTGCCAGCTCACCACCGAACACCCCCGGGGAAAAACTGTTTTTT.

The J gene is TRBJ1-1, the V gene TRBV5-8; 12 bases agree with TRBD1. Germline V gene sequence: CDR1 SGHTS, CDR2 YDEGEE. The CDR3 is made up of 17 amino acids. Trimming removed 8 bases from V and 3 bases from J; junction bases left unmatched: 14. The CDR3 is CASPARGQGARDTEAFF. The CDR3 DNA is TGTGCCAGTCCAGCCCGGGGACAGGGGGCGCGGGACACTGAAGCTTTCTTT.

The chain joins TRBV7-9 to TRBJ2-3; D unresolved. Trimming stripped 5 bases from V and 3 bases from J, with 12 bases between. Germline CDR1 and CDR2: SEHNR and FQNEAQ (reference sequence). The CDR3 covers 14 residues. The CDR3 here is CASSPARSTDTQYF. CDR3 sequence (DNA): TGTGCCAGCAGCCCAGCGCGATCTACAGATACGCAGTATTTT.

V is TRBV7-2 and J is TRBJ1-1; 7 bases line up with TRBD1. The germline V gene encodes CDR1 SGHTA and CDR2 FQGNSA. CDR3 length equals 15 residues. The junction had 3 bases not matched to a gene; V was cut back by 1 base and J by 1 base. This chain's CDR3 is CASSLVQGGNTEAFF. The CDR3 bases are TGTGCCAGCAGCTTAGTTCAGGGGGGGAACACTGAAGCTTTCTTT.

V and J are TRBV19 and TRBJ2-1, with TRBD2 identical over 10 bases. CDR1 LNHDA and CDR2 SQIVND come from the germline V gene (reference sequence). The CDR3 totals 14 residues. V dropped 4 bases and J dropped 9; count of bases not matched to a gene: 6. The CDR3 DNA reads TGTGCCAGTAGTAAGGCTAGCGGGAGAGCTGAGCAGTTCTTC. This sequence encodes CASSKASGRAEQFF.

This chain connects TRBV19 to TRBJ2-3, with D tentatively TRBD1 (7 bases). There are 16 residues in the CDR3. Germline V gene sequence: CDR1 LNHDA, CDR2 SQIVND (reference sequence). Trimming removed 5 bases at V and 1 base at J, with 16 bases between. DNA for the CDR3: TGTGCCAGTAGTCCCCGACAGGGAGGTGGCACAGATACGCAGTATTTT. Amino acid sequence: CASSPRQGGGTDTQYF.

This clone was seen a few times. The rearrangement links TRBV28 to TRBJ1-5, with TRBD1 as a possible D gene (6 bases). This CDR3 has 15 residues. CDR1 and CDR2 (germline): MDHEN, SYDVKM. The ends were cut back, 9 bases at V and 8 bases at J, with 23 bases in the middle. CDR3 sequence (DNA): TGTGCCAGTTATCGGGGGGCAGGCGGGGTCAAGCCCCAGCATTTT. Translating it yields CASYRGAGGVKPQHF.

The chain recombines TRBV5-1 with TRBJ2-3, with D uncertain. Deletions cut 4 bases from V and 0 bases from J, with 12 bases between. Germline V gene lookup returns CDR1 SGHRS and CDR2 YFSETQ. The CDR3 totals 15 residues. Here the CDR3 reads CASSDAASSTDTQYF. The CDR3 nucleotides read TGCGCCAGCAGCGACGCAGCGTCTAGCACAGATACGCAGTATTTT.

The chain recombines TRBV6-5 with TRBJ1-3; D is unclear. The germline V gene has CDR1 MNHEY and CDR2 SVGAGI. Trimming took off 0 bases at V and 1 base at J, with 10 bases between the two ends. This CDR3 has 16 residues. CDR3 sequence reads: CASSYSRGSSGNTIYF. In DNA, the CDR3 is TGTGCCAGCAGTTACTCGAGAGGGTCATCTGGAAACACCATATATTTT.

The chain links TRBV6-1 to TRBJ1-2, with D unresolved. This CDR3 is 14 amino acids long. CDR1 and CDR2 (germline): MNHNS, SASEGT. V was pared by 0 bases and J by 4 bases, with 9 bases between. CDR3 amino acids: CASSEAPGIYGYTF. CDR3 bases: TGTGCCAGCAGTGAAGCGCCCGGGATCTATGGCTACACCTTC.

This clone has just one count. This rearrangement joins TRBV6-5 to TRBJ1-4; 7 positions agree with TRBD1. Trimming at V came to 6 bases and at J to 2 bases, leaving 3 bases not matched to a gene. Germline V gene lookup returns CDR1 MNHEY and CDR2 SVGAGI. The CDR3 has 14 amino acids. Here the CDR3 DNA reads TGTGCCAGCAGACAACAGGGGACTAATGAAAAACTGTTTTTT. This gives the protein CASRQQGTNEKLFF.